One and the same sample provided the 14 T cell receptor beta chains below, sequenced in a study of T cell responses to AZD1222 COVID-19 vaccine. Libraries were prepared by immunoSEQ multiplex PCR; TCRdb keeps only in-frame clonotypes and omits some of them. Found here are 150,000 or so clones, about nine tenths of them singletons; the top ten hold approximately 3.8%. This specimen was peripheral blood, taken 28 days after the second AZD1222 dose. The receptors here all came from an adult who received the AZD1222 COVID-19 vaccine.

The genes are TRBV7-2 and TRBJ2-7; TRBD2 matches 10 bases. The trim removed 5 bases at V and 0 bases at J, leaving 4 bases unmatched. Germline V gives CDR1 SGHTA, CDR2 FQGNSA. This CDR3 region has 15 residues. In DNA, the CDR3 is TGTGCCAGCAGCCCCGGACTAGCGGTCTCCTACGAGCAGTACTTC. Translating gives CASSPGLAVSYEQYF.

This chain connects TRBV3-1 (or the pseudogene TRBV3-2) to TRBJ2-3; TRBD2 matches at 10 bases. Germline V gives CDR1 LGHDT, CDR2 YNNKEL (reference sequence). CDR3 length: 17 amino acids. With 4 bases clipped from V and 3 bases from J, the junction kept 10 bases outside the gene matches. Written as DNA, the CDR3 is TGTGCCAGCAGCCCGCCCTTAAGCGGGAGGGGGACAGATACGCAGTATTTT. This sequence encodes CASSPPLSGRGTDTQYF.

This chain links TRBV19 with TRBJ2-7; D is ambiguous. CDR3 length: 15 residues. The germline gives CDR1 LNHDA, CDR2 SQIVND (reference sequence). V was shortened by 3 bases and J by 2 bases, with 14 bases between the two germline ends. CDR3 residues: CASSILAARTYEQYF. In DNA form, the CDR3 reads TGTGCCAGTAGTATCTTGGCAGCCAGGACCTACGAGCAGTACTTC.

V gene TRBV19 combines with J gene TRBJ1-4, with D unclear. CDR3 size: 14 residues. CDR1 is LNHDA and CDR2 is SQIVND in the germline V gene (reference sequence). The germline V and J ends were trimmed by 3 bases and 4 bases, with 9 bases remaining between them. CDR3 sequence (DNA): TGTGCCAGTAGTATTGGTAGGATTAATGAAAAACTGTTTTTT. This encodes CASSIGRINEKLFF.

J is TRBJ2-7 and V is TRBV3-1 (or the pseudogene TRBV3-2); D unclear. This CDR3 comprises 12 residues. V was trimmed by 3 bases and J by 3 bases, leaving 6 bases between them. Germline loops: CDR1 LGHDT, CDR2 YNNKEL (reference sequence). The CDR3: CASSHLVYEQYF. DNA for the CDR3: TGTGCCAGCAGCCACTTGGTCTACGAGCAGTACTTC.

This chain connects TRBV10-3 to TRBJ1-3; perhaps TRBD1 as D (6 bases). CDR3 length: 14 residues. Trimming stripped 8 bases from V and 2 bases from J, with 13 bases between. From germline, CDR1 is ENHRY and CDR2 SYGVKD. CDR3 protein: CAISGAGAGNTIYF. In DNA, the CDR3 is TGTGCCATCTCAGGGGCCGGGGCTGGAAACACCATATATTTT.

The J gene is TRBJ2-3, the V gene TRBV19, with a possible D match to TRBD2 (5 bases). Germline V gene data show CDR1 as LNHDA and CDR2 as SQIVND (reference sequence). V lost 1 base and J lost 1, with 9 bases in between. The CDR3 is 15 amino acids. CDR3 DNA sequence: TGTGCCAGTAGTATAGGCTTCGGGGGCACAGATACGCAGTATTTT. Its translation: CASSIGFGGTDTQYF.

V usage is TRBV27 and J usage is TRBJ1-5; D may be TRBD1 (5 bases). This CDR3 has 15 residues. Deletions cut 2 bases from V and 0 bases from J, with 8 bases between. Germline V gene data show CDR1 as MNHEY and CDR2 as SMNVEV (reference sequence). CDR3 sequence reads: CASSLIGDSNQPQHF. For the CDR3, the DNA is TGTGCCAGCAGTTTAATAGGGGATAGCAATCAGCCCCAGCATTTT.

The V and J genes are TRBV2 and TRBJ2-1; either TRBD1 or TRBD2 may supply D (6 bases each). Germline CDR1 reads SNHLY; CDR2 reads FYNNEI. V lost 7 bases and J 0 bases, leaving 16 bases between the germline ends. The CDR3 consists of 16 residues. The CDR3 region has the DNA TGTGCCAGCAAGGGGGGACCCCGCAGCTCCTACAATGAGCAGTTCTTC. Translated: CASKGGPRSSYNEQFF.

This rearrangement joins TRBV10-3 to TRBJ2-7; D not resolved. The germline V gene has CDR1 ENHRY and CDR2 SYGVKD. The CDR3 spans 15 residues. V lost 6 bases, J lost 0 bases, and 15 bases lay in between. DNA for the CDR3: TGTGCCATCAGCCCCACCCCACAAAGCTCCTACGAGCAGTACTTC. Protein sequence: CAISPTPQSSYEQYF.

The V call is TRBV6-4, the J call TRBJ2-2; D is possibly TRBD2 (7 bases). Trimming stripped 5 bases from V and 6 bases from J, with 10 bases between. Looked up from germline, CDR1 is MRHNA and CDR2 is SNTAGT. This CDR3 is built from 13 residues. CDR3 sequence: CASSRGGPGELFF. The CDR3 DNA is TGTGCCAGCAGTAGGGGGGGACCCGGGGAGCTGTTTTTT.

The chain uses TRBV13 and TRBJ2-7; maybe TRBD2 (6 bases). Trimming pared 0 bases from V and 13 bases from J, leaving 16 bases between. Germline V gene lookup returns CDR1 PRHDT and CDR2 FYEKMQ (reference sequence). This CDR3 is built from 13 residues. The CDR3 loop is CASSLGASAKIYF. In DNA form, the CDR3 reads TGTGCCAGCAGCTTAGGGGCTAGCGCCAAGATCTACTTC.

The CDR3 sequence is CASSQVSGGRSGNTIYF. CDR3 nucleotide sequence: TGTGCCAGCAGCCAAGTTTCAGGCGGGCGCTCTGGAAACACCATATATTTT. This chain connects TRBV3-1 (or the pseudogene TRBV3-2) to TRBJ1-3; D not resolved. V was pared by 1 base and J by 0 bases, with 13 bases between. The CDR3 consists of 17 residues. Germline V gene data show CDR1 as LGHDT and CDR2 as YNNKEL (reference sequence).

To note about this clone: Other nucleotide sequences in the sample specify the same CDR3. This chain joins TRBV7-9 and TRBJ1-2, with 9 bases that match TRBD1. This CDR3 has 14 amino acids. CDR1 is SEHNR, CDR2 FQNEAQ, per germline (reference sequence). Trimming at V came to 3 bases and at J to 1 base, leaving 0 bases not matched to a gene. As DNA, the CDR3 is TGTGCCAGCAGCTTGGGACAGGGTAACTATGGCTACACCTTC. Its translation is CASSLGQGNYGYTF.